The TCR beta chain under discussion was sequenced for a study of cytomegalovirus exposure and HLA in healthy donors. Study observations and caveats: Previous analysis showed most TCR beta V segments were productive about 87% or about 30% of the time. Researchers reported in a later analysis that a missense DCLRE1C variant was tied to TCR beta V- and J-gene trimming.

Note on this clone: Its antigen is not known.

PCR employed 60 Vbeta and 13 Jbeta primers. As originally analysed: Roughly 10 million shared chains were among approximately 80 million unique TCR beta chains counted in a later analysis. The assay was immunoSEQ multiplex PCR, and TCRdb's table has in-frame clones only and misses some. That table furnishes V, J and clone size, whereas the DNA furnished D and trimming. The repertoire holds about 190,000 clones, with roughly three quarters as singletons. Sequencing used PBMCs. The source is a woman younger than 35 in good health and CMV-seronegative.

The CDR3 bases are TGTGCCAGCAGCCAAGATAGCCTAGCGGGAAGCTTCAATGAGCAGTTCTTC. This codes for CASSQDSLAGSFNEQFF. The gene calls are TRBV4-2 and TRBJ2-1; TRBD2 matches at 9 bases. CDR3 length: 17 amino acids. Germline V CDR1 and CDR2: LGHNA, YNFKEQ. J lost 6 bases, V lost 0 bases, and 9 bases had no gene match.